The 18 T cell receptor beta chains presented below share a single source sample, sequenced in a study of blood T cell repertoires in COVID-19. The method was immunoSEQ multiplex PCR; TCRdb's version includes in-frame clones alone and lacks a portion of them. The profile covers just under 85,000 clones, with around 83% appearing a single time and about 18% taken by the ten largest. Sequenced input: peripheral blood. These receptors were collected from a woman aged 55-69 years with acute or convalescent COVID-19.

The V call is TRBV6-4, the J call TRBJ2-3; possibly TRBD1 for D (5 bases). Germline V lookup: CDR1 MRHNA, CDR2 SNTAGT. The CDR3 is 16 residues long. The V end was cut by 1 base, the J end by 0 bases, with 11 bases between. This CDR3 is CASSDYWGSSTDTQYF. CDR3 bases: TGTGCCAGCAGTGACTACTGGGGCTCTAGCACAGATACGCAGTATTTT.

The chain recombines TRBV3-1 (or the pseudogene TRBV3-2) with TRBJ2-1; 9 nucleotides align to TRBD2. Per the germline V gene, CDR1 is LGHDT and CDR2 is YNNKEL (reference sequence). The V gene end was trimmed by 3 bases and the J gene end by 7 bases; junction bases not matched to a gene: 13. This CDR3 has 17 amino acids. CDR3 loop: CASSQEKGSGSGNEQFF. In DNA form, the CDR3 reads TGTGCCAGCAGCCAGGAGAAGGGTAGCGGGAGTGGGAATGAGCAGTTCTTC.

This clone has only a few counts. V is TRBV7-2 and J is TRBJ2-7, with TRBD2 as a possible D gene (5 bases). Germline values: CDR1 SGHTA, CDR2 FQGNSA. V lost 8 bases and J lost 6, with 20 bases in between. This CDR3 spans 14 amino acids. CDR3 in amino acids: CASRDARGSSEQYF. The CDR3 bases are TGTGCCAGCCGGGATGCTCGGGGTAGTTCCGAGCAGTACTTC.

The CDR3 DNA reads as TGTGCCAGCAGCCACTCGACAGGGGACCTCCTTTATGGCTACACCTTC. Residues: CASSHSTGDLLYGYTF. The chain has TRBV4-2 and TRBJ1-2; 8 bases match TRBD1. In germline, CDR1 is LGHNA, CDR2 YNFKEQ. The V gene end was trimmed by 3 bases and the J gene end by 5 bases; junction bases not matched to a gene: 11. CDR3 length equals 16 residues.

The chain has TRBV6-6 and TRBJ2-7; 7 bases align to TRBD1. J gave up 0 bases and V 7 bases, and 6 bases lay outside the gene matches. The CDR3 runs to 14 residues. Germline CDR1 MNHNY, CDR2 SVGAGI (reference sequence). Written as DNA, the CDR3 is TGTGCCAGCACTCCGACAGGGAGCTCCTACGAGCAGTACTTC. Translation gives CASTPTGSSYEQYF.

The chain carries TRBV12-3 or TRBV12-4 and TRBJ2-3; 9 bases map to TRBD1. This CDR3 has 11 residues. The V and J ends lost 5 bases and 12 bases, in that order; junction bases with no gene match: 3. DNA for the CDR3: TGTGCCAGCAGTCCGGGACAGGGCCAGTATTTT. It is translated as CASSPGQGQYF.

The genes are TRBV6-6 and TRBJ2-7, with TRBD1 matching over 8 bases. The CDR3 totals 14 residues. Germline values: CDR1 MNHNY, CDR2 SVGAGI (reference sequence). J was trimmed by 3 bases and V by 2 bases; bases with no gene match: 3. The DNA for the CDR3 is TGTGCCAGCAGTTACGACAGGGGTAGCTACGAGCAGTACTTC. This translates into CASSYDRGSYEQYF.

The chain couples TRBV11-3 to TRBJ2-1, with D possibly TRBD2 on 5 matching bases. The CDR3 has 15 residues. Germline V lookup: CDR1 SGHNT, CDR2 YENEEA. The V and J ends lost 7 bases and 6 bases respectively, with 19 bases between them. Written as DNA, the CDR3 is TGTGCCAGCACCCCACCCACTAGTATCAGCAATGAGCAGTTCTTC. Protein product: CASTPPTSISNEQFF.

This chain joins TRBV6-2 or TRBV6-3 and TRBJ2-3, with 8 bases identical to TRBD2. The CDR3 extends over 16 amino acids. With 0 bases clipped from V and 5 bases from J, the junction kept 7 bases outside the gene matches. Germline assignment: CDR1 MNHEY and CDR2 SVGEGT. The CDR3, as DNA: TGTGCCAGCAGTTACTCTAGCGGGGCCATGGAAGATACGCAGTATTTT. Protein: CASSYSSGAMEDTQYF.

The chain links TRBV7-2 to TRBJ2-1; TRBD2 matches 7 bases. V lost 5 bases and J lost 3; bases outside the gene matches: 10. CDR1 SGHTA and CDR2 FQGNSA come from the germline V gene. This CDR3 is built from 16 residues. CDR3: CASSPTGRGNYNEQFF. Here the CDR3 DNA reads TGTGCCAGCAGCCCGACGGGGCGGGGGAACTACAATGAGCAGTTCTTC.

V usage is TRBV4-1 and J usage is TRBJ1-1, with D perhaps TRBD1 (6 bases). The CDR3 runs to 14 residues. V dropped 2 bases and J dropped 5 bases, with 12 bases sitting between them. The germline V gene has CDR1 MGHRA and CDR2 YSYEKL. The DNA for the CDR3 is TGCGCCAGCAGCCAACTCCAGGGGCAGACTGAAGCTTTCTTT. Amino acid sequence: CASSQLQGQTEAFF.

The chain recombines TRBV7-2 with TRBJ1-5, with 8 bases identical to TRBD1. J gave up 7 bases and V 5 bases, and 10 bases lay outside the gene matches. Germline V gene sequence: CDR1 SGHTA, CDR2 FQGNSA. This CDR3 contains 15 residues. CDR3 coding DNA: TGTGCCAGCAGCCCTGTGCAGGGGGCAAACCAGCCCCAGCATTTT. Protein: CASSPVQGANQPQHF.

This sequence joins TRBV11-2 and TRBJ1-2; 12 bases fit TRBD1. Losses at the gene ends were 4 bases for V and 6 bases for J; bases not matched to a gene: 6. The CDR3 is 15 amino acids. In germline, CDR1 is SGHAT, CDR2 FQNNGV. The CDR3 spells CASSSRDRGRDGYTF. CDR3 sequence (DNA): TGTGCCAGCAGCTCAAGGGACAGGGGGCGCGATGGCTACACCTTC.

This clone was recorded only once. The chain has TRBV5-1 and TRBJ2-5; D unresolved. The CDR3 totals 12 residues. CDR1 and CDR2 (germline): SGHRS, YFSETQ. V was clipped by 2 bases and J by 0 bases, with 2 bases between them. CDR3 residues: CASSFDQETQYF. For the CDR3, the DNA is TGCGCCAGCAGCTTCGACCAAGAGACCCAGTACTTC.

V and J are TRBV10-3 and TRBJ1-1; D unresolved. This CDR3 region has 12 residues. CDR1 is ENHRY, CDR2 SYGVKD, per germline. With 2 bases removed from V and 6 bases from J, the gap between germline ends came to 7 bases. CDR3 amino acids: CAISEAPAEAFF. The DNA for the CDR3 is TGTGCCATCAGTGAGGCACCAGCTGAAGCTTTCTTT.

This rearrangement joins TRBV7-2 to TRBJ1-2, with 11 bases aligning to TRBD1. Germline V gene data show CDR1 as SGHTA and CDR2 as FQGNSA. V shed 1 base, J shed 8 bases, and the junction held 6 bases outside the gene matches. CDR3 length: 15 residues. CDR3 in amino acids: CASSLVGQGARGYTF. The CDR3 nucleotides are TGTGCCAGCAGCTTAGTTGGACAGGGGGCTAGAGGCTACACCTTC.

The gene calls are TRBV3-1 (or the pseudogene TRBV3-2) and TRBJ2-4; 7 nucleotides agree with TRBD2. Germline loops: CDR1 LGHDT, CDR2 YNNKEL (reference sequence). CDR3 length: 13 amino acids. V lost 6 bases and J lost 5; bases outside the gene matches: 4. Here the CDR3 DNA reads TGTGCCAGCAGTCTCCTAGCGGAAAACATTCAGTACTTC. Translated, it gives CASSLLAENIQYF.

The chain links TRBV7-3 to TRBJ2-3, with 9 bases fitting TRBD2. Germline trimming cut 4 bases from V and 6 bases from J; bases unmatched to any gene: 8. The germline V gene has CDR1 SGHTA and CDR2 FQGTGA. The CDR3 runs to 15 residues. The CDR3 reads CASSSRGGAGDTQYF. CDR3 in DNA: TGTGCCAGCAGCTCACGCGGGGGGGCCGGCGATACGCAGTATTTT.